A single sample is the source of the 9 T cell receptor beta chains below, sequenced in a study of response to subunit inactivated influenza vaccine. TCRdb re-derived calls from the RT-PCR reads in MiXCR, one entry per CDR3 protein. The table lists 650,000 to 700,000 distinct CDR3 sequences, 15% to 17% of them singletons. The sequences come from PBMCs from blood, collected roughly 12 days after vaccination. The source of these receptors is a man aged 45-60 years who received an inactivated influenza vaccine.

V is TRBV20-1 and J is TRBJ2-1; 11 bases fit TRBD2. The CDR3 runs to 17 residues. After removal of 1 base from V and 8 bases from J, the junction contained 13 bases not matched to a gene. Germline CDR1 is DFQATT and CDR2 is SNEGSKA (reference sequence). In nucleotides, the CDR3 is TGCAGTGCTAGAGCCCGCCAGACTAGCGGGAAGATCGATGAGCAGTTCTTC. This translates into CSARARQTSGKIDEQFF.

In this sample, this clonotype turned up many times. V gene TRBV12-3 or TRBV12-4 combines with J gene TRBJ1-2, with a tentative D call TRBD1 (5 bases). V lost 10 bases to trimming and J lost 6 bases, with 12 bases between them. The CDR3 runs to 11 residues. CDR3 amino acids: CANLGDHGYTF. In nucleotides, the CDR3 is TGTGCCAATCTGGGGGACCATGGCTACACCTTC.

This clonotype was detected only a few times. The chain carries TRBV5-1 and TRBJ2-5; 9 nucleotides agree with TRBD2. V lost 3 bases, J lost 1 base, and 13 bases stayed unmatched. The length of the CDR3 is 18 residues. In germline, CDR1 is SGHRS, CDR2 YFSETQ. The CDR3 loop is CASSSRSHSGGTQETQYF. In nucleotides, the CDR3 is TGCGCCAGCAGCTCGAGATCTCATAGCGGGGGTACCCAAGAGACCCAGTACTTC.

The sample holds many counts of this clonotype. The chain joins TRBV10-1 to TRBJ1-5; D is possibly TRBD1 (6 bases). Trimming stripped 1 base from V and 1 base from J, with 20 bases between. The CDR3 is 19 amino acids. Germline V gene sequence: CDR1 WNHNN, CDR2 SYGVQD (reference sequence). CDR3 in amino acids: CASSEYRVGAGGSNQPQHF. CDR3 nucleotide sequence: TGCGCCAGCAGTGAGTACAGGGTGGGGGCCGGGGGAAGCAATCAGCCCCAGCATTTT.

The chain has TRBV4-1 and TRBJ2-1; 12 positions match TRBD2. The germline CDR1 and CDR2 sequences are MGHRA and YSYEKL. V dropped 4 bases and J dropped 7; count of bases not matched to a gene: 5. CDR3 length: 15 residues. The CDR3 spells CASSPSGGAVNEQFF. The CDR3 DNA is TGCGCCAGCAGCCCTAGCGGGGGGGCCGTAAATGAGCAGTTCTTC.

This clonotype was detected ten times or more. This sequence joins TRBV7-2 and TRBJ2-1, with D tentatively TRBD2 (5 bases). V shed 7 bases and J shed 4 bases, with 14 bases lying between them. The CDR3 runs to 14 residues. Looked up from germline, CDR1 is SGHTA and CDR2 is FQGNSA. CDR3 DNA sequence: TGTGCCAGCACCGGGGATGTTTCTTACAATGAGCAGTTCTTC. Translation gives CASTGDVSYNEQFF.

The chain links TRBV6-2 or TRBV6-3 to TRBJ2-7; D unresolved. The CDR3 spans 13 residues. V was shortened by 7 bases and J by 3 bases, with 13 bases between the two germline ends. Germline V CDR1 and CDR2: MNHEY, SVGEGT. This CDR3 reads CASTLWVGYEQYF. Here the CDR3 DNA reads TGTGCCAGCACCCTCTGGGTGGGCTACGAGCAGTACTTC.

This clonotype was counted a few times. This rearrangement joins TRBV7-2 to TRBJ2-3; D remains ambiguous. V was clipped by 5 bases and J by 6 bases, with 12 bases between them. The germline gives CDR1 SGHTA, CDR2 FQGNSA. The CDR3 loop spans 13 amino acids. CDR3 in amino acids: CASSPGGWDTQYF. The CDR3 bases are TGTGCCAGCAGCCCGGGCGGATGGGATACGCAGTATTTT.

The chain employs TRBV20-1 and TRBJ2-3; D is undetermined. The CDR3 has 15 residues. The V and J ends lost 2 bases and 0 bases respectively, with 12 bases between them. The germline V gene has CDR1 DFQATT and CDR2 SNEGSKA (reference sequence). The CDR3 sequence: CSARPTYGSTDTQYF. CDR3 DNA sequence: TGCAGTGCTAGACCGACCTACGGTAGCACAGATACGCAGTATTTT.